This T cell receptor beta chain appears in the sequencing data of a study of beta chain bispecific antibodies for T cell cancers. Study at large: Healthy donor T cells cocultured with leukemia lines and bispecific antibodies. Points from the study as a whole: Most targeted TRBV signal came from the leukemia cell line cells, not normal T cells.

Unique molecular identifier barcodes measured each clonotype's abundance. TCRdb used MiXCR to reprocess the 5' RACE reads, holding one entry per CDR3 protein. The sample records about 18,000 distinct CDR3 sequences, approximately 2.2% being singletons. The CDR3 is 15 residues long. Trimming took 1 base from V and 2 from J, leaving 11 bases between them. Germline CDR1 SGHNT, CDR2 YENEEA. This clonotype was picked up many times. The antigen is undetermined. Expansion lasted 2 to 4 days, with either anti-CD3 antibody OKT3 or CD3/CD28 beads. Sequencing used healthy donor T cells cultured with leukemia cells. The chain couples TRBV11-3 to TRBJ2-5; perhaps TRBD2 as D (7 bases). This clonotype was obtained from a human donor in good health. Some clones in this sample may be carry-over from other donors' samples. CDR3 bases: TGTGCCAGCAGCTTAGGGGGGGGCTGGCAAGAGACCCAGTACTTC. It encodes CASSLGGGWQETQYF.